Below are 7 T cell receptor beta chains sequenced from a single sample in a study of blood T cell repertoires in COVID-19. The data were produced by immunoSEQ multiplex PCR, yet TCRdb's version contains in-frame clones alone and is incomplete. The table has around 150,000 clones, 76% seen once. Sequenced input: peripheral blood. These receptor sequences come from a man in his fifties or sixties with acute or convalescent COVID-19.

The chain couples TRBV27 to TRBJ2-1; TRBD2 is a possible D gene (6 bases). Trimming took off 5 bases at V and 9 bases at J, with 23 bases between the two ends. This CDR3 comprises 16 residues. The germline V gene has CDR1 MNHEY and CDR2 SMNVEV (reference sequence). The CDR3 coding sequence is TGTGCCAGCAGTCCCTCACATGTCACCTTCGGGGGTGAGCAGTTCTTC. Its translation is CASSPSHVTFGGEQFF.

The genes are TRBV5-1 and TRBJ2-5; D ambiguous. Germline V lookup: CDR1 SGHRS, CDR2 YFSETQ. This CDR3 region has 16 residues. V was pared by 6 bases and J by 4 bases, with 22 bases between. CDR3 loop: CASKADIFDLRETQYF. As DNA, the CDR3 is TGCGCCAGCAAGGCCGACATCTTCGATCTGCGAGAGACCCAGTACTTC. Looking up the rest from reference TRBV5-1 and TRBJ2-5 gives the full variable domain: KAGVTQTPRYLIKTRGQQVTLSCSPISGHRSVSWYQQTPGQGLQFLFEYFSETQRNKGNFPGRFSGRQFSNSRSEMNVSTLELGDSALYLCASKADIFDLRETQYFGPGTRLLVL.

This clone was observed a single time. The chain links TRBV10-2 to TRBJ1-5; tentatively, D is TRBD1 (6 bases). V was shortened by 6 bases and J by 4 bases, with 7 bases between the two germline ends. This CDR3 has 12 residues. The germline V gene encodes CDR1 WSHSY and CDR2 SAAADI. CDR3 protein: CASRTGNQPQHF. The CDR3 region has the DNA TGCGCCAGCAGAACAGGGAATCAGCCCCAGCATTTT.

J is TRBJ2-1 and V is TRBV6-1; 7 nucleotides line up with TRBD2. This CDR3 spans 14 amino acids. V lost 3 bases, J lost 4 bases, and 3 bases stayed unmatched. Looked up from germline, CDR1 is MNHNS and CDR2 is SASEGT. The CDR3 region is CASSDLAEYNEQFF. The CDR3 DNA is TGTGCCAGCAGTGATCTAGCGGAGTACAATGAGCAGTTCTTC.

The V call is TRBV12-3 or TRBV12-4, the J call TRBJ1-2, with D hard to call. V shed 3 bases and J shed 7 bases, with 12 bases lying between them. CDR3 size: 13 residues. CDR3 in DNA: TGTGCCAGCAGTTTGGACTTTAGGAGTGGCTACACCTTC. Translating it yields CASSLDFRSGYTF.

The chain joins TRBV5-1 to TRBJ2-5, with D perhaps matching TRBD1 (6 bases). The V gene lost 4 bases and the J gene lost 4 bases, with 14 bases spanning the gap. Germline CDR1 is SGHRS and CDR2 is YFSETQ. This CDR3 region has 14 residues. The CDR3 DNA is TGCGCCAGCAGCCCGCTGGAGACAGGAGAGACCCAGTACTTC. Residues: CASSPLETGETQYF.

This rearrangement joins TRBV19 to TRBJ1-4, with D unresolved. This CDR3 has 14 residues. Trimming removed 5 bases from V and 7 bases from J, with 14 bases in between. CDR1 LNHDA and CDR2 SQIVND come from the germline V gene (reference sequence). The DNA for the CDR3 is TGTGCCAGTAGTCCCCCGGGAGTACCTGAAAAACTGTTTTTT. Protein sequence: CASSPPGVPEKLFF.